These 14 T cell receptor beta chains were all obtained from the same sample, sequenced in a study of T-cell reconstitution after alpha-beta-depleted transplantation in children. Unique molecular identifiers were used in preparing the TCRbeta library. TCRdb recomputed calls from the PCR reads with MiXCR, one row per CDR3 protein. This table has about 580,000 distinct CDR3 sequences, around 23% appearing once. The input for sequencing was PBMCs, mostly from graft donor cells, taken 360 days after TCRalphabeta/CD19-depleted stem cell transplant. The origin of the receptors is a boy less than two years old who had a stem cell transplant for acute myeloid leukemia, so the T cells may come from the graft donor.

At least ten counts were recorded for this clonotype. The rearrangement links TRBV29-1 to TRBJ2-7; 10 bases are shared with TRBD1. Germline values: CDR1 SQVTM, CDR2 ANQGSEA. V lost 6 bases to trimming and J lost 9 bases; unmatched junction nucleotides: 14. This CDR3 has 14 residues. CDR3 coding DNA: TGCAGCGTGGATCCGGGACAGGGGCATAGGGGGCAGTACTTC. Its translation is CSVDPGQGHRGQYF.

This clonotype was observed a handful of times. This rearrangement joins TRBV6-5 to TRBJ2-2, with 8 nucleotides matching TRBD1. CDR1 is MNHEY and CDR2 is SVGAGI in the germline V gene. This CDR3 spans 16 amino acids. The ends lost 2 bases at V and 5 bases at J; junction bases unmatched: 7. The DNA of the CDR3 is TGTGCCAGCAGTTACAGTCCAGGACAGGGAACCGGGGAGCTGTTTTTT. Residues: CASSYSPGQGTGELFF.

This clonotype was counted at least ten times. This chain links TRBV30 with TRBJ2-5; 8 bases agree with TRBD2. J lost 2 bases, V lost 0 bases, and 5 bases had no gene match. CDR3 size: 15 residues. Germline CDR1 is GTSNPN and CDR2 is SVGIG (reference sequence). In nucleotides, the CDR3 is TGTGCCTGGAGTGTGGTAGCGGGGCTACAAGAGACCCAGTACTTC. Its translation is CAWSVVAGLQETQYF.

The genes are TRBV5-1 and TRBJ1-5; 9 nucleotides agree with TRBD1. The CDR3 has 16 amino acids. Trimming removed 0 bases from V and 4 bases from J; junction bases left unmatched: 5. CDR1 is SGHRS and CDR2 is YFSETQ in the germline V gene. As DNA, the CDR3 is TGCGCCAGCAGCTTGGGACCGACAGGGGGTAATCAGCCCCAGCATTTT. As protein: CASSLGPTGGNQPQHF.

This clonotype has just a few counts. The chain is built from TRBV24-1 and TRBJ2-1, with D possibly TRBD1 on 6 matching bases. Germline V gene sequence: CDR1 KGHDR, CDR2 SFDVKD. V was clipped by 3 bases and J by 1 base, with 12 bases between them. The CDR3 has 16 residues. The CDR3 sequence: CATSDVTGRSYNEQFF. As DNA, the CDR3 is TGTGCCACCAGTGATGTCACAGGGCGTTCCTACAATGAGCAGTTCTTC.

This clonotype was detected ten times or more. The CDR3 nucleotides are TGTGCCAGCTCACCGGACTCTCGCAATCAGCCCCAGCATTTT. Amino acid sequence: CASSPDSRNQPQHF. The V call is TRBV18, the J call TRBJ1-5; D not resolved. Trimming cost V 3 bases and J 2 bases, with 8 bases left between them. The CDR3 consists of 14 residues. Per germline, CDR1 KGHSH and CDR2 LQKENI.

The table lists this clonotype with many counts. The chain uses TRBV29-1 and TRBJ2-1, with 7 bases fitting TRBD2. CDR1 and CDR2 from the germline V gene are SQVTM and ANQGSEA. The V and J ends lost 4 bases and 10 bases, in that order; junction bases with no gene match: 19. The CDR3 sequence is 16 residues long. This CDR3 reads CSVGEGGTPLGAEQFF. CDR3 nucleotide sequence: TGCAGCGTTGGGGAGGGAGGGACTCCCCTGGGAGCGGAGCAGTTCTTC.

The J gene is TRBJ2-1, the V gene TRBV20-1; 12 bases map to TRBD2. The CDR3 runs to 16 residues. V was clipped by 0 bases and J by 8 bases; unmatched bases: 8. In germline, CDR1 is DFQATT, CDR2 SNEGSKA (reference sequence). The CDR3 reads CSARDPSGGAIDEQFF. The CDR3 DNA reads as TGCAGTGCTAGAGATCCTAGCGGGGGGGCTATCGATGAGCAGTTCTTC.

This clonotype occurred many times. The chain couples TRBV20-1 to TRBJ2-1, with D possibly matching TRBD1 (5 bases). With 2 bases removed from V and 8 bases from J, the gap between germline ends came to 16 bases. The CDR3 has 14 residues. Germline V gives CDR1 DFQATT, CDR2 SNEGSKA (reference sequence). In nucleotides, the CDR3 is TGCAGTGCTAGAAGGCAGGGAACTTACGATGAGCAGTTCTTC. Residues: CSARRQGTYDEQFF.

This clonotype has a handful of counts. V and J are TRBV4-1 and TRBJ2-5; a weak D match, TRBD2 (6 bases). The V end lost 1 base, the J end lost 5 bases, and 14 bases lay between the germline ends. The CDR3 covers 15 residues. CDR1 and CDR2 from the germline V gene are MGHRA and YSYEKL. The CDR3 DNA is TGCGCCAGCAGCCAAGTCACTAGCCTTTCGGAGACCCAGTACTTC. It is translated as CASSQVTSLSETQYF.

This clonotype was seen more than once but under ten times. This chain links TRBV6-5 with TRBJ2-1; perhaps TRBD2 as D (6 bases). Per the germline V gene, CDR1 is MNHEY and CDR2 is SVGAGI. CDR3 length: 16 amino acids. With 0 bases removed from V and 8 bases from J, the gap between germline ends came to 17 bases. Here the CDR3 reads CASSYSKYWRVHEQFF. CDR3 nucleotide sequence: TGTGCCAGCAGTTACTCGAAGTATTGGAGGGTCCATGAGCAGTTCTTC.

This clonotype was detected ten times or more. The genes are TRBV5-1 and TRBJ2-7; 9 nucleotides line up with TRBD1. Germline V CDR1 and CDR2: SGHRS, YFSETQ. The V and J ends lost 7 bases and 5 bases, in that order; junction bases with no gene match: 4. CDR3 length: 12 residues. CDR3: CASGDRVDEQYF. The DNA for the CDR3 is TGCGCCAGCGGGGACAGGGTGGACGAGCAGTACTTC.

Here the CDR3 reads CSVEGYVGTDTQYF. For the CDR3, the DNA is TGCAGCGTTGAAGGTTATGTGGGCACAGATACGCAGTATTTT. The chain recombines TRBV29-1 with TRBJ2-3; no clear D gene. The length of the CDR3 is 14 residues. Trimming removed 1 base from V and 1 base from J, with 9 bases in between. Germline V gene data show CDR1 as SQVTM and CDR2 as ANQGSEA.

The chain uses TRBV4-3 and TRBJ2-1; a possible D gene is TRBD2 (6 bases). V was shortened by 0 bases and J by 3 bases, with 12 bases between the two germline ends. CDR3 length: 16 residues. Germline V gives CDR1 LGHNA, CDR2 YSLEER. CDR3 sequence (DNA): TGCGCCAGCAGCCAAGATTTCCGCGGGGACTACAATGAGCAGTTCTTC. Translation: CASSQDFRGDYNEQFF.